This TCR beta chain was retrieved from a study of beta chain features in type 1 diabetes. General study findings and limits: Whether HLA type affects TCRB rearrangement stayed undetermined in the present work.

V was clipped by 6 bases and J by 9 bases, with 14 bases between them. This CDR3 comprises 11 residues. Germline assignment: CDR1 DFQATT and CDR2 SNEGSKA (reference sequence). In regard to this clone: Its antigen is not identified.

Every bit of the isolated RNA underwent reverse transcription, so sequencing read expressed TCRB transcripts. Only in-frame clones appear in the TCRdb table, and some are missing; sequencing was by immunoSEQ multiplex PCR. The sample lists over 700,000 clones; roughly a sixth were seen once. The clonotype was recovered from a woman younger than 35 in good health. The V gene is TRBV20-1, the J gene TRBJ1-1, with D perhaps TRBD1 (6 bases). The sample taken for sequencing was naive CD4+ T cells from blood. The CDR3 sequence: CSARLGAKAFF. The CDR3 DNA is TGCAGTGCCCGACTGGGGGCAAAAGCTTTCTTT.